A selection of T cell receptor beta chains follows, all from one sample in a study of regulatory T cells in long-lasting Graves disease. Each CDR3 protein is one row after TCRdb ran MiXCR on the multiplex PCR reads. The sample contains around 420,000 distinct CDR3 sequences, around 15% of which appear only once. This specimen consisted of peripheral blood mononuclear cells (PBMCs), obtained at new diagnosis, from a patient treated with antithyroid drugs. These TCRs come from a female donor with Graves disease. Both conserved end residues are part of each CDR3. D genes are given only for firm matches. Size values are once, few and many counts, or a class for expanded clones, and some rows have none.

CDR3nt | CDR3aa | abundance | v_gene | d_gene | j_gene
TGTGCCAGCAGCTCCGGGACCCTCGACAGCGAGCAGTACTTC | CASSSGTLDSEQYF | many | TRBV7-9 | NA | TRBJ2-7
TGTGCCAGCAGCCCGACTAGCACCGGGGAGCTGTTTTTT | CASSPTSTGELFF | many | TRBV7-9 | NA | TRBJ2-2
TGCAGTGCGCCGAGTCGAAGTAGCTCCTACAATGAGCAGTTCTTC | CSAPSRSSSYNEQFF | many | TRBV20-1 | NA | TRBJ2-1
TGCAGTGCTAGAGACCTTAGCGGGGGGGCATCCGATACGCAGTATTTT | CSARDLSGGASDTQYF | many | TRBV20-1 | TRBD2 | TRBJ2-3
TGTGCCAGCAGCCACGGGACGTCTACCTACGAGCAGTACTTC | CASSHGTSTYEQYF | many | TRBV7-2 | NA | TRBJ2-7
TGTGCCAGCAGCTTTAGAGAATCTAGCGGGAGGACCTACGAGCAGTACTTC | CASSFRESSGRTYEQYF | many | TRBV11-1 | TRBD2 | TRBJ2-7
TGTGCCAGCTCTACCCGAACCAAGAGAGATGAAGCTTTCTTT | CASSTRTKRDEAFF | many | TRBV6-1 | NA | TRBJ1-1
TGTGCCAGCAGTTACGACAGGGTCACCAATCAGCCCCAGCATTTT | CASSYDRVTNQPQHF | NA | TRBV6-9 | TRBD1 | TRBJ1-5
TGTGCCAGCAGCTTAGCGCGTTGGGACAGGGGGCAAGGCACTGAAGCTTTCTTT | CASSLARWDRGQGTEAFF | many | TRBV7-9 | TRBD1 | TRBJ1-1
TGTGCCAGCAGCCTACTGGACAGGGCGGGCACTGAAGCTTTCTTT | CASSLLDRAGTEAFF | many | TRBV7-3 | TRBD1 | TRBJ1-1
TGTGCCAGTAGTATAGTGCCAGGGCTAAAGAACACTGAAGCTTTCTTT | CASSIVPGLKNTEAFF | NA | TRBV19 | NA | TRBJ1-1
TGTGCCAGCAGTCGAACCAGGGGTAATGAGCAGTTCTTC | CASSRTRGNEQFF | many | TRBV6-1 | NA | TRBJ2-1
TGTGCCAGCAGCTCGCGGGGGGAAGAGACCCAGTACTTC | CASSSRGEETQYF | many | TRBV7-9 | TRBD2 | TRBJ2-5
TGTGCCAGCAGTGAGCTAGCGAAAGAGACCCAGTACTTC | CASSELAKETQYF | many | TRBV27 | NA | TRBJ2-5
TGTGCCAGCAGCTTAGTTGGCACCGGGGAGCTGTTTTTT | CASSLVGTGELFF | many | TRBV5-1 | NA | TRBJ2-2
TGCAGCGTTTATAAACCCGGGACAGGGTACGAGCAGTACTTC | CSVYKPGTGYEQYF | many | TRBV29-1 | TRBD1 | TRBJ2-7